This entry is about one T cell receptor (beta chain). What it binds is unknown. TCRdb reprocessed the 5' RACE reads with MiXCR, giving one entry per CDR3 protein. The table shows approximately 610,000 distinct CDR3 sequences, with around 16% occurring only once. The entry originates in a study of T cells after yellow fever vaccination. Broader study findings: Some clonotypes, a small share, were shared between CD4 and CD8 compartments.

The CDR3 extends over 18 amino acids. The germline V and J ends were trimmed by 6 bases and 0 bases, with 22 bases remaining between them. In germline, CDR1 is SGHAT, CDR2 FQDESV (reference sequence). Sequencing used PBMCs, obtained more than 4 days after the first yellow fever vaccination. The chain employs TRBV11-1 and TRBJ2-3; D may be TRBD1 (6 bases). The origin of this receptor is a man younger than 30 who received the YFV17D yellow fever vaccine. The chain's CDR3 is CASSFRQAYTSSTDTQYF. CDR3 coding DNA: TGTGCCAGCAGTTTTCGACAGGCGTACACTTCTAGCACAGATACGCAGTATTTT. Based on the CDR3 plus reference TRBV11-1 and TRBJ2-3, the full variable domain is EAEVAQSPRYKITEKSQAVAFWCDPISGHATLYWYRQILGQGPELLVQFQDESVVDDSQLPKDRFSAERLKGVDSTLKIQPAELGDSAMYLCASSFRQAYTSSTDTQYFGPGTRLTVL.